This is a list of T cell receptor beta chains from one sample in a study of blood T cell repertoires in COVID-19. TCRdb's copy holds only in-frame clones and misses some; the assay was immunoSEQ multiplex PCR. This table has approximately 290,000 clones, about 86% appearing once. The specimen was peripheral blood. These receptors originate from a person aged 70 to 79 with COVID-19, enrolled during active disease. CDR3s include the opening cysteine and the closing phenylalanine or tryptophan. The D gene is left open where the match is weak. Rows may omit the clone size; those that give it use once, few, many or a size class.

size: -
V: TRBV18
D: -
J: TRBJ2-1
DNA: TGTGCCAGCTCACCATCGGGATGGAATGAGCAGTTCTTC
CDR3: CASSPSGWNEQFF

size: few
V: TRBV7-9
D: -
J: TRBJ1-1
DNA: TGTGCCAGCAGCTTAGCAGGGAGGAACACTGAAGCTTTCTTT
CDR3: CASSLAGRNTEAFF

size: -
V: TRBV11-2
D: TRBD2
J: TRBJ2-5
DNA: TGTGCCAGCAGCTTATACGGGGGGAAAGAGACCCAGTACTTC
CDR3: CASSLYGGKETQYF

size: -
V: TRBV7-3
D: -
J: TRBJ2-3
DNA: TGTGCCAGCAGCGCCATCCCCGGCGGGGTGCGGGTCGCAGATACGCAGTATTTT
CDR3: CASSAIPGGVRVADTQYF

size: -
V: TRBV20-1
D: TRBD2
J: TRBJ2-1
DNA: TGCAGTGCTAGTAGCGGGAGTCGGGGTGGTGAGCAGTTCTTC
CDR3: CSASSGSRGGEQFF

size: -
V: TRBV4-1
D: TRBD1
J: TRBJ2-6
DNA: TGCGCCAGCAGCCAAGGTTTTGGGACAGGGGCGCAGGGGGCCAACGTCCTGACTTTC
CDR3: CASSQGFGTGAQGANVLTF

size: once
V: TRBV10-3
D: -
J: TRBJ1-1
DNA: TGTGCCATCAGTGACAGAGAGGACACTGAAGCTTTCTTT
CDR3: CAISDREDTEAFF

size: once
V: TRBV4-1
D: TRBD1
J: TRBJ1-4
DNA: TGCGCCAGCAGCCAAGAAGGGACAGGGTTTGAAAAACTGTTTTTT
CDR3: CASSQEGTGFEKLFF

size: once
V: TRBV3-1/TRBV3-2
D: -
J: TRBJ2-1
DNA: TGTGCCAGCAGCCAAGGGGGCGTAAATGAGCAGTTCTTC
CDR3: CASSQGGVNEQFF

size: -
V: TRBV11-3
D: TRBD1
J: TRBJ2-2
DNA: TGTGCCAGCAGCTCAGGACAGGGAGGCACCGGGGAGCTGTTTTTT
CDR3: CASSSGQGGTGELFF

size: -
V: TRBV5-8
D: TRBD1
J: TRBJ1-6
DNA: TGTGCCAGCAGCAGGGGACAGGGGACACCCCTCCACTTT
CDR3: CASSRGQGTPLHF

size: -
V: TRBV19
D: -
J: TRBJ1-1
DNA: TGTGCCAGTAGTCCACGTGGGGGGGTGGAGACTGAAGCTTTCTTT
CDR3: CASSPRGGVETEAFF

size: -
V: TRBV18
D: -
J: TRBJ1-5
DNA: TGTGCCAGCTCATCGTCCGCGACAGGTCAGGGAAATCAGCCCCAGCATTTT
CDR3: CASSSSATGQGNQPQHF

size: -
V: TRBV6-2/TRBV6-3
D: TRBD2
J: TRBJ2-7
DNA: TGTGCCAGCAGTTATAGGACTAGCGGGCGTTCTCTTCGCCACGAGCAGTACTTC
CDR3: CASSYRTSGRSLRHEQYF

size: -
V: TRBV7-9
D: -
J: TRBJ1-3
DNA: TGTGCCAGCGCGGAGGGCAGCGGCATAGCTGGAAACACCATATATTTT
CDR3: CASAEGSGIAGNTIYF

size: -
V: TRBV27
D: TRBD1
J: TRBJ1-2
DNA: TGTGCCAGCAGTCAGGACAGGGCTAGCTACACCTTC
CDR3: CASSQDRASYTF

size: -
V: TRBV15
D: -
J: TRBJ1-4
DNA: TGTGCCACCAGCAGAGATGGGGCAGGGGACGAAAAACTGTTTTTT
CDR3: CATSRDGAGDEKLFF

size: -
V: TRBV11-2
D: -
J: TRBJ2-7
DNA: TGTGCCAGCAGCTTAGGGCAGGTAACCTACGAGCAGTACTTC
CDR3: CASSLGQVTYEQYF

size: -
V: TRBV7-2
D: TRBD1
J: TRBJ2-5
DNA: TGTGCCAGCAGCCGGGACAGACAAGAGACCCAGTACTTC
CDR3: CASSRDRQETQYF

size: -
V: TRBV6-5
D: TRBD2
J: TRBJ2-7
DNA: TGTGCCAGCAGCTCAAAACTAGCGGGGTTCTACGAGCAGTACTTC
CDR3: CASSSKLAGFYEQYF

size: -
V: TRBV2
D: TRBD1
J: TRBJ2-5
DNA: TGTGCCAGCAGGCCATTGGGACAGGGGTACCAAGAGACCCAGTACTTC
CDR3: CASRPLGQGYQETQYF

size: -
V: TRBV12-3/TRBV12-4
D: -
J: TRBJ2-1
DNA: TGTGCCAGCAGCGGTGAGGCAGTCCGGCAGTTCTTC
CDR3: CASSGEAVRQFF

size: -
V: TRBV28
D: -
J: TRBJ1-2
DNA: TGTGCCAGCAGCTCACGGCGGGGGAGTAACTATGGCTACACCTTC
CDR3: CASSSRRGSNYGYTF

size: -
V: TRBV28
D: TRBD2
J: TRBJ2-4
DNA: TGTGCCAGCAGTTTAGAGGGAGGGAGCATTCAGTACTTC
CDR3: CASSLEGGSIQYF

size: -
V: TRBV7-2
D: TRBD1
J: TRBJ2-1
DNA: TGTGCCAGCAGCTGGATCGGGACAGGGTCCGCAAATGAGCAGTTCTTC
CDR3: CASSWIGTGSANEQFF

size: -
V: TRBV14
D: TRBD2
J: TRBJ2-7
DNA: TGTGCCAGCAGCCGTCGGTCCGCTAGCGGGGGCTCCTACGAGCAGTACTTC
CDR3: CASSRRSASGGSYEQYF

size: -
V: TRBV4-3
D: -
J: TRBJ2-7
DNA: TGCGCCAGCAGCCAAGATCGAGAGGGAATAGCAAGCTACGAGCAGTACTTC
CDR3: CASSQDREGIASYEQYF

size: -
V: TRBV5-1
D: TRBD2
J: TRBJ2-5
DNA: TGCGCCAGCAGCTTGGGGACTAGTCAAGAGACCCAGTACTTC
CDR3: CASSLGTSQETQYF

size: once
V: TRBV7-2
D: TRBD2
J: TRBJ2-5
DNA: TGTGCCAGCAGCTTAGGGGCCGGGGGGGTCCAAGAGACCCAGTACTTC
CDR3: CASSLGAGGVQETQYF

size: -
V: TRBV7-9
D: TRBD1
J: TRBJ2-7
DNA: TGTGCCAGCAGCTCGGACAGGGTCCCCCTCTCCTACGAGCAGTACTTC
CDR3: CASSSDRVPLSYEQYF

size: once
V: TRBV6-2/TRBV6-3
D: TRBD1
J: TRBJ1-1
DNA: TGTGCCAGCAGTTACTCAACAGGGGCTGAAGCTTTCTTT
CDR3: CASSYSTGAEAFF

size: -
V: TRBV18
D: -
J: TRBJ1-3
DNA: TGTGCCAGCTCACCCGGGAGCAGCTCTGGAAACACCATATATTTT
CDR3: CASSPGSSSGNTIYF

size: few
V: TRBV29-1
D: -
J: TRBJ2-2
DNA: TGCAGCGTTGTGGGCAGCCCGAACACCGGGGAGCTGTTTTTT
CDR3: CSVVGSPNTGELFF

size: -
V: TRBV19
D: -
J: TRBJ2-5
DNA: TGTGCCAGCCAGGAACGGGGAGGAGTTGTGGAGACCCAGTACTTC
CDR3: CASQERGGVVETQYF

size: few
V: TRBV28
D: TRBD2
J: TRBJ2-3
DNA: TGTGCCAGCAGTAGCCCCTACCGACTAGCGGACACAGATACGCAGTATTTT
CDR3: CASSSPYRLADTDTQYF

size: -
V: TRBV4-2
D: TRBD2
J: TRBJ2-1
DNA: TGTGCCAGCAGCCAAGGACCCGCGGGGCTAGCGGGGTCCAATGAGCAGTTCTTC
CDR3: CASSQGPAGLAGSNEQFF

size: -
V: TRBV7-8
D: -
J: TRBJ1-1
DNA: TGTGCCAGCAGCTTAGTTCACTTGAACACTGAAGCTTTCTTT
CDR3: CASSLVHLNTEAFF

size: -
V: TRBV2
D: TRBD2
J: TRBJ2-5
DNA: TGTGCCAGCAGTGGAGACGCTGGACTAGCGGGGGGAACACAAGAGACCCAGTACTTC
CDR3: CASSGDAGLAGGTQETQYF

size: -
V: TRBV5-1
D: TRBD1
J: TRBJ1-2
DNA: TGCGCCAGCAGCTTGGTTTTTAGGGACAGTGGACGCGGCTACACCTTC
CDR3: CASSLVFRDSGRGYTF

size: -
V: TRBV27
D: TRBD2
J: TRBJ2-5
DNA: TGTGCCAGCAGTTTAAATGGGGGCGGGGGGGCCGCGGAGACCCAGTACTTC
CDR3: CASSLNGGGGAAETQYF

size: -
V: TRBV6-2/TRBV6-3
D: TRBD1
J: TRBJ2-7
DNA: TGTGCCAGCACCCCCCGGACAGGGGGCTACGAGCAGTACTTC
CDR3: CASTPRTGGYEQYF

size: -
V: TRBV5-1
D: -
J: TRBJ1-5
DNA: TGCGCCAGCAGCTTCCGGGGAGATCAGCCCCAGCATTTT
CDR3: CASSFRGDQPQHF

size: -
V: TRBV6-6
D: -
J: TRBJ1-1
DNA: TGTGCCAGCAATCGGGGAAGGGGGACTGAAGCTTTCTTT
CDR3: CASNRGRGTEAFF

size: once
V: TRBV27
D: TRBD1
J: TRBJ2-7
DNA: TGTGCCAGCAGGAGTAGGGGACAGGGGTCTAACGAGCAGTACTTC
CDR3: CASRSRGQGSNEQYF

size: -
V: TRBV6-5
D: -
J: TRBJ1-6
DNA: TGTGCCAGCAGCCCGGCGGGGACGCGGGGTTCACCCCTCCACTTT
CDR3: CASSPAGTRGSPLHF

size: -
V: TRBV6-2/TRBV6-3
D: -
J: TRBJ1-4
DNA: TGTGCCAGCAGTTACTCGGTAATCGGGAATAATGAAAAACTGTTTTTT
CDR3: CASSYSVIGNNEKLFF

size: -
V: TRBV4-1
D: -
J: TRBJ1-1
DNA: TGCGCCAGCAGCCAAGCCGGGTCCACTGAAGCTTTCTTT
CDR3: CASSQAGSTEAFF

size: -
V: TRBV18
D: -
J: TRBJ2-2
DNA: TGTGCCAGCTCACCCGGACAGGGGGAGCTGTTTTTT
CDR3: CASSPGQGELFF

size: -
V: TRBV28
D: -
J: TRBJ1-2
DNA: TGTGCCAGCAGTTCCGGGATCCTACAGTTCTATGGCTACACCTTC
CDR3: CASSSGILQFYGYTF

size: -
V: TRBV5-6
D: TRBD1
J: TRBJ2-7
DNA: TGTGCCAGCAGCTGGGGGACAGCCTACGAGCAGTACTTC
CDR3: CASSWGTAYEQYF

size: -
V: TRBV28
D: -
J: TRBJ2-1
DNA: TGTGCCAGCAGTTTATATCGGGAATCCTACAATGAGCAGTTCTTC
CDR3: CASSLYRESYNEQFF

size: -
V: TRBV28
D: TRBD1
J: TRBJ2-1
DNA: TGTGCCAGCAGTACAACAGGGGATGAGCAGTTCTTC
CDR3: CASSTTGDEQFF

size: -
V: TRBV19
D: TRBD1
J: TRBJ1-5
DNA: TGTGCCAGTACTCCGGACAGGGCCATGAGTAAGCCCCAGCATTTT
CDR3: CASTPDRAMSKPQHF

size: -
V: TRBV25-1
D: -
J: TRBJ1-1
DNA: TGTGCCAGCAGTGAACCGGGGAACACTGAAGCTTTCTTT
CDR3: CASSEPGNTEAFF